This T cell receptor (beta chain) was recorded in a study of CD8 T cells in Susac syndrome. When the RNA was reverse transcribed, random hexamers were used with an input of roughly 0.45 to 1 ug. Amplification of TCR beta CDR3 by immunoSEQ multiplex PCR spanned 54 Vbeta and 13 Jbeta. Each CDR3 protein gets one entry after TCRdb re-called the immunoSEQ multiplex PCR reads with MiXCR. The data show a few hundred thousand distinct CDR3 sequences, with about 95% seen just once and 0.095% held by the top ten. The study sequenced TCR beta in blood CD8+ and CD4+ T cells. V was trimmed by 0 bases and J by 3 bases, leaving 11 bases between them. The CDR3 extends over 14 amino acids. Germline CDR1 reads DFQATT; CDR2 reads SNEGSKA (reference sequence).

Sequencing was performed on CD4+ T cells from PBMCs. The clonotype was recovered from a human donor with multiple sclerosis. The rearrangement uses TRBV20-1 and TRBJ1-1; TRBD1 might be the D (6 bases). The CDR3 region has the DNA TGCAGTGCTAGAGAGGGGGGCAGGTACACTGAAGCTTTCTTT. Protein product: CSAREGGRYTEAFF.